This TCR beta chain was retrieved from a study of cytomegalovirus exposure and HLA in healthy donors. Study at large: Earlier findings included about 120 million unique TCR beta sequences obtained from some 180 million T cells.

This clone came up a few times. Antigen: not known. Primers: 60 Vbeta forward and 13 Jbeta reverse. Repertoires were generated with immunoSEQ multiplex PCR, while TCRdb's copy carries only in-frame clones and drops some. The data show 95,000 or so clones, about three quarters seen once. CDR3 length: 15 amino acids. J lost 5 bases, V lost 1 base, and 5 bases had no gene match. CDR1 is SGHNT and CDR2 is YYREEE in the germline V gene (reference sequence). Notes on the study in general: Testing in vitro showed a few CMV-associated chains specific for CMV antigens. Presence/absence analysis assumed near-uniform sequencing depth across donors. Some highly shared sequence variants likely arose as a pipeline artifact.

Material for sequencing was PBMCs. This TCR was recovered from a woman aged 45-65 years in good health and CMV-seropositive. The rearrangement links TRBV5-4 to TRBJ1-1; 10 bases are a match to TRBD1. CDR3 residues: CASSLRTGGGTEAFF. The DNA for the CDR3 is TGTGCCAGCAGCTTGAGGACAGGGGGTGGAACTGAAGCTTTCTTT. The full variable domain, rest sourced from reference TRBV5-4 and TRBJ1-1, is ETGVTQSPTHLIKTRGQQVTLRCSSQSGHNTVSWYQQALGQGPQFIFQYYREEENGRGNFPPRFSGLQFPNYSSELNVNALELDDSALYLCASSLRTGGGTEAFFGQGTRLTVV.